The 7 T cell receptor beta chains below come from one sample, sequenced in a study of blood T cell repertoires in COVID-19. Libraries were prepared by immunoSEQ multiplex PCR; TCRdb keeps only in-frame clonotypes and omits some of them. This table holds under 300,000 clones, around 80% found once. The sample consisted of peripheral blood. Receptor source: a woman younger than 35 with acute or convalescent COVID-19.

The chain employs TRBV5-1 and TRBJ2-7; TRBD2 matches 11 bases. J gave up 2 bases and V 4 bases, and 2 bases lay outside the gene matches. Germline V gene data show CDR1 as SGHRS and CDR2 as YFSETQ. CDR3 length: 14 amino acids. As DNA, the CDR3 is TGCGCCAGCAGCGCGACTAGCGGGACCTACGAGCAGTACTTC. Translating it yields CASSATSGTYEQYF.

CDR3 nucleotide sequence: TGTGCCAGCAGTACCCCCCGAGACAGGGATGGCACTGAAGCTTTCTTT. As protein: CASSTPRDRDGTEAFF. The chain couples TRBV27 to TRBJ1-1; 7 nucleotides match TRBD1. Germline V gene data show CDR1 as MNHEY and CDR2 as SMNVEV (reference sequence). Germline trimming cut 5 bases from V and 4 bases from J; bases unmatched to any gene: 13. This CDR3 has 16 residues.

The rearrangement joins TRBV29-1 to TRBJ1-1; TRBD1 matches at 7 bases. Germline lookup yields CDR1 SQVTM and CDR2 ANQGSEA. The CDR3 runs to 12 residues. J was trimmed by 1 base and V by 5 bases; bases with no gene match: 1. The CDR3 region is CSVRGQNTEAFF. Here the CDR3 DNA reads TGCAGCGTTAGGGGGCAGAACACTGAAGCTTTCTTT. Based on the CDR3 plus reference TRBV29-1 and TRBJ1-1, the full variable domain is SAVISQKPSRDICQRGTSLTIQCQVDSQVTMMFWYRQQPGQSLTLIATANQGSEATYESGFVIDKFPISRPNLTFSTLTVSNMSPEDSSIYLCSVRGQNTEAFFGQGTRLTVV.

The CDR3 DNA reads TGTGCCAGCACCCGGGAGGACAGGGGGTTTTCTGGAGGGGCCAACGTCCTGACTTTC. Encoded protein: CASTREDRGFSGGANVLTF. The V call is TRBV6-4, the J call TRBJ2-6, with 10 bases lining up with TRBD1. Germline V gene data show CDR1 as MRHNA and CDR2 as SNTAGT. V dropped 7 bases and J dropped 4; count of bases not matched to a gene: 16. This CDR3 spans 19 amino acids.

The V gene is TRBV5-1, the J gene TRBJ1-1; D is possibly TRBD1 (6 bases). The CDR3 is made up of 18 amino acids. The V gene's germline CDR1 is SGHRS and CDR2 YFSETQ. V was clipped by 0 bases and J by 0 bases, with 18 bases between them. CDR3: CASSLAAYGGIMNTEAFF. CDR3 coding DNA: TGCGCCAGCAGCTTGGCGGCCTATGGGGGCATTATGAACACTGAAGCTTTCTTT.

The chain joins TRBV19 to TRBJ2-3; 7 bases are a match to TRBD2. Germline V gives CDR1 LNHDA, CDR2 SQIVND (reference sequence). The ends lost 5 bases at V and 2 bases at J; junction bases unmatched: 19. The CDR3 is 19 residues long. CDR3 DNA: TGTGCCAGTAGTCGTAGCCTAGCGGATATTTTCTACCCCACAGATACGCAGTATTTT. Translation gives CASSRSLADIFYPTDTQYF.

In this sample, this clone turned up once. The genes are TRBV5-1 and TRBJ2-2; 13 bases align to TRBD2. Germline trimming cut 2 bases from V and 4 bases from J; bases unmatched to any gene: 14. Germline assignment: CDR1 SGHRS and CDR2 YFSETQ. This CDR3 region has 20 residues. The CDR3 loop is CASSFSPTSGRALGTGELFF. In DNA, the CDR3 is TGCGCCAGCAGCTTCTCCCCTACTAGCGGGAGGGCCTTGGGCACCGGGGAGCTGTTTTTT.